Sequencing of this T cell receptor (beta chain) was carried out in a study of T cell changes during pregnancy in multiple sclerosis. Produced via immunoSEQ multiplex PCR; TCRdb's table is partial and in-frame only. The sample lists some 38,000 clones, under 95% seen once, with roughly 0.69% in the top ten. Per germline, CDR1 SGHRS and CDR2 YFSETQ. V shed 4 bases and J 2 bases; nucleotides not matched to a gene: 10. There are 17 residues in the CDR3. This material consisted of CD4+ T cells from peripheral blood mononuclear cells, taken in the second trimester of pregnancy. This chain uses TRBV5-1 with TRBJ2-3, with 10 bases matching TRBD2. The receptor was derived from a female donor in good health, enrolled as a control in a pregnancy study. The CDR3, as DNA: TGCGCCAGCAGCCCAACTGCGGGACTAGCGTTCACAGATACGCAGTATTTT. Its protein is CASSPTAGLAFTDTQYF.